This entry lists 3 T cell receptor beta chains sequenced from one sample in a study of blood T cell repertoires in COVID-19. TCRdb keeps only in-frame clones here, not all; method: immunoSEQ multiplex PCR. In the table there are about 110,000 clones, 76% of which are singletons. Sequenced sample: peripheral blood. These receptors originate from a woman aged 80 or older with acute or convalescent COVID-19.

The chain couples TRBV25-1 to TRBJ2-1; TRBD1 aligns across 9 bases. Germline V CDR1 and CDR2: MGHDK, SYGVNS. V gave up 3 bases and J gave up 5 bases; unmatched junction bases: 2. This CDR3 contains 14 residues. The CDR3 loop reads CASSEGDRDNEQFF. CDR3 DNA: TGTGCCAGCAGTGAGGGGGACAGGGACAATGAGCAGTTCTTC.

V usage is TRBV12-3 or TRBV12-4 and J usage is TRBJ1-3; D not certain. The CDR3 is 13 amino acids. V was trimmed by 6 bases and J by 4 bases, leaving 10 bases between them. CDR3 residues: CASSPGAGNTIYF. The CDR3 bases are TGTGCCAGCAGCCCAGGTGCCGGAAACACCATATATTTT.

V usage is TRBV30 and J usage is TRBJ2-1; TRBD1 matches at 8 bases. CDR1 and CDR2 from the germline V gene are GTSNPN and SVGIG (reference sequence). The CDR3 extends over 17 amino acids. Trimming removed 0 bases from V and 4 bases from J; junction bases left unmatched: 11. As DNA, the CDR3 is TGTGCCTGGAGTGTACATCGGCAGGGGGCTGGGTACAATGAGCAGTTCTTC. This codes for CAWSVHRQGAGYNEQFF.